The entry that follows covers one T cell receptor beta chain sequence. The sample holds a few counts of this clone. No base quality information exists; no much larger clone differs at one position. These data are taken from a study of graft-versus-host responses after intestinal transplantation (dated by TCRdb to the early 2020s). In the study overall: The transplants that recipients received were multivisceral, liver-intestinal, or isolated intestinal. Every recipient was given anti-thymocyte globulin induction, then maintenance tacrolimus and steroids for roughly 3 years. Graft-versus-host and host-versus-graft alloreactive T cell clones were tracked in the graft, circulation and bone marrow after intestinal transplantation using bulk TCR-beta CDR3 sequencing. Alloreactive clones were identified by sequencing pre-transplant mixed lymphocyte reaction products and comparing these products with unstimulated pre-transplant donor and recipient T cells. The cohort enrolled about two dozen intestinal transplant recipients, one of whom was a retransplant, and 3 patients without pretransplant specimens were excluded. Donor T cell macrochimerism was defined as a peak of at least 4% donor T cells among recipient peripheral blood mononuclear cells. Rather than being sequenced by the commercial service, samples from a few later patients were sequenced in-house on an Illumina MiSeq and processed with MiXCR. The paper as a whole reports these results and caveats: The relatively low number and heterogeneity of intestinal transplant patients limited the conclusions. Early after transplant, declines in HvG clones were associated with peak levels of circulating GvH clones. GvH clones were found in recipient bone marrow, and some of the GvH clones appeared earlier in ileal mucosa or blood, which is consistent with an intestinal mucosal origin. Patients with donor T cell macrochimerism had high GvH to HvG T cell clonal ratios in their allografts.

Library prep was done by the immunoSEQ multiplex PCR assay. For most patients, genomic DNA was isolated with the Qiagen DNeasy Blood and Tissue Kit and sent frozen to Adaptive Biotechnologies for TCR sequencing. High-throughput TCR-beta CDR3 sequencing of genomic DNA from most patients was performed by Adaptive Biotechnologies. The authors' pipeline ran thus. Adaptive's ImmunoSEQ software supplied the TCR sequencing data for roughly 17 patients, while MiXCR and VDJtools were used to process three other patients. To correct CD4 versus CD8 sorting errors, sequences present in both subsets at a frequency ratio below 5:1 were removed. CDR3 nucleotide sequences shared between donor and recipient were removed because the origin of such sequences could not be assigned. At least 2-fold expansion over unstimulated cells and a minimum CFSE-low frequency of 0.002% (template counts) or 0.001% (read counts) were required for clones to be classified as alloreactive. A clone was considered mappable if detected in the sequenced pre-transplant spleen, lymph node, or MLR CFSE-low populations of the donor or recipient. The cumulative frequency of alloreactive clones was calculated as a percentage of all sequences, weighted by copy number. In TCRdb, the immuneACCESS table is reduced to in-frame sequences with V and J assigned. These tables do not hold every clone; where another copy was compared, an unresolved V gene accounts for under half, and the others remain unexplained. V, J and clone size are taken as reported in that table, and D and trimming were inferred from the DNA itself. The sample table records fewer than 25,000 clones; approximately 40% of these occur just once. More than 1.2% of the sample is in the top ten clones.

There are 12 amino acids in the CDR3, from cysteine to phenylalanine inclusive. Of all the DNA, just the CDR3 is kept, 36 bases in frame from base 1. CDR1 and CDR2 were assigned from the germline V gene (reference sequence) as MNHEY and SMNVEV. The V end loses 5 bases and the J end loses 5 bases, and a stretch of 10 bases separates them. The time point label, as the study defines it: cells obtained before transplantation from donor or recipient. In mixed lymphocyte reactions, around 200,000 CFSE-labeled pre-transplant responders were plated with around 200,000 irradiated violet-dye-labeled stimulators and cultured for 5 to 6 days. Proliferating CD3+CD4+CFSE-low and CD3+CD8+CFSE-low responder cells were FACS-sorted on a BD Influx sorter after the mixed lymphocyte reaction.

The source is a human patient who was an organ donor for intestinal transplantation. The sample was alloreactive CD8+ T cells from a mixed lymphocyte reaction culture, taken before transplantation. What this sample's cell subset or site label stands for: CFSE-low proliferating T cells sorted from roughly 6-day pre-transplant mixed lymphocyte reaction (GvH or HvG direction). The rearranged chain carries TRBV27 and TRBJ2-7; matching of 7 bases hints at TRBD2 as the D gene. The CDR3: CASSRGDNEQYF. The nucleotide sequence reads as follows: TGTGCCAGCAGTCGGGGGGACAACGAGCAGTACTTC.